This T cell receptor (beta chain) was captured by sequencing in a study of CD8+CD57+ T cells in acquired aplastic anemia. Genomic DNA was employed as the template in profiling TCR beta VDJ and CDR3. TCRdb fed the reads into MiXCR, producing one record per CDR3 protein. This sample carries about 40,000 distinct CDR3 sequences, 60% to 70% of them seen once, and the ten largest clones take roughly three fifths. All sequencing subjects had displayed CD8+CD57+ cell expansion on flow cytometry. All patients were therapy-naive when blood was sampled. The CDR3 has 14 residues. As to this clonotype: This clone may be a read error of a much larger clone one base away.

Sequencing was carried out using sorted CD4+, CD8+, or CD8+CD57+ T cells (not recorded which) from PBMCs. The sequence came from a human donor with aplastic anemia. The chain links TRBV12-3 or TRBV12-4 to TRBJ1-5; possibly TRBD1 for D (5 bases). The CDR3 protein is CASSLQGSYRPRHF. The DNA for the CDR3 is TGTGCCAGCAGTTTACAGGGCTCCTATCGGCCCCGGCATTTT.